These 7 T cell receptor beta chains share one sample of origin, sequenced in a study of T cell responses to AZD1222 COVID-19 vaccine. Here immunoSEQ multiplex PCR was the method, and the copy in TCRdb shows in-frame clones only, minus some. The sample carries around 97,000 clones, 90% recorded once. The source material was peripheral blood, sampled on day 0 of AZD1222 vaccination. Source of these receptors: an adult in good health.

This chain connects TRBV28 to TRBJ2-2; TRBD1 agrees at 12 bases. V gave up 6 bases and J gave up 1 base; unmatched junction bases: 6. The CDR3 is 17 residues long. From germline, CDR1 is MDHEN and CDR2 SYDVKM. The CDR3 region has the DNA TGTGCCAGCAGATCGGGACAGGGGGCGCAGAACACCGGGGAGCTGTTTTTT. Its protein product is CASRSGQGAQNTGELFF. The full variable domain, rest sourced from reference TRBV28 and TRBJ2-2, is DVKVTQSSRYLVKRTGEKVFLECVQDMDHENMFWYRQDPGLGLRLIYFSYDVKMKEKGDIPEGYSVSREKKERFSLILESASTNQTSMYLCASRSGQGAQNTGELFFGEGSRLTVL.

This clone was seen once. The chain recombines TRBV6-5 with TRBJ2-7, with a weak D call TRBD1 (6 bases). The germline gives CDR1 MNHEY, CDR2 SVGAGI. The ends were cut back, 2 bases at V and 0 bases at J, with 8 bases in the middle. The CDR3 sequence is 14 residues long. The CDR3 bases are TGTGCCAGCAGTTACGACAGGTTCTCCTACGAGCAGTACTTC. As protein: CASSYDRFSYEQYF.

The gene calls are TRBV30 and TRBJ1-2, with 9 bases identical to TRBD1. J lost 7 bases, V lost 8 bases, and 11 bases had no gene match. The CDR3 covers 13 residues. Germline V gene lookup returns CDR1 GTSNPN and CDR2 SVGIG (reference sequence). The CDR3 DNA is TGTGCCGGACAGGGGTGGGTTTCTACTGGCTACACCTTC. Translated, it gives CAGQGWVSTGYTF.

The chain carries TRBV6-5 and TRBJ1-1; D gene ambiguous. Germline lookup yields CDR1 MNHEY and CDR2 SVGAGI. Trimming left V 5 bases short and J 1 base short, with 8 bases between. The CDR3 runs 13 residues. The DNA for the CDR3 is TGTGCCAGCAGTACCCGGTGGAACACTGAAGCTTTCTTT. It is translated as CASSTRWNTEAFF.

V gene TRBV27 combines with J gene TRBJ2-7; D may be TRBD1 or TRBD2 (5 bases each). V was clipped by 7 bases and J by 4 bases, with 14 bases between them. CDR1 MNHEY and CDR2 SMNVEV come from the germline V gene (reference sequence). This CDR3 comprises 13 residues. CDR3 nucleotide sequence: TGTGCCAGCACCCCGGGACCTTGGTACGAGCAGTACTTC. Its translation: CASTPGPWYEQYF.

This clone was seen once. This chain connects TRBV6-1 to TRBJ1-2, with 8 bases lining up with TRBD1. CDR1 and CDR2 from the germline V gene are MNHNS and SASEGT. This CDR3 region has 16 residues. The ends lost 2 bases at V and 8 bases at J; junction bases unmatched: 13. The CDR3 is CASSERVVWTGRGYTF. Written as DNA, the CDR3 is TGTGCCAGCAGTGAACGGGTTGTGTGGACAGGGCGAGGCTACACCTTC.

The chain employs TRBV4-1 and TRBJ1-4, with D unclear. The germline gives CDR1 MGHRA, CDR2 YSYEKL. The CDR3 contains 14 residues. Trimming left V 4 bases short and J 4 bases short, with 10 bases between. CDR3 sequence: CASSPFGLNEKLFF. Here the CDR3 DNA reads TGCGCCAGCAGCCCGTTTGGGCTTAATGAAAAACTGTTTTTT.